The 27 T cell receptor beta chains below come from one sample, sequenced in a study of T cells in women clearing cervical HPV infection. Here immunoSEQ multiplex PCR was the method, and the copy in TCRdb shows in-frame clones only, minus some. The sample holds 20,000 to 30,000 clones. Sample: blood buffy coat. The receptors stem from a woman between 18 and 75 years old with a cervical HPV16 infection that either progressed to CIN3+ or cleared (not recorded which).

The CDR3 reads CSANSGTIGGNEQFF. The sequenced part of the CDR3 DNA is TGCAGTGCCAACTCCGGGACTATTGGGGGCAATGAG. This chain joins TRBV20-1 and TRBJ2-1; 7 nucleotides match TRBD2. The read gets to within 3 residues of the CDR3 end, and the germline J gene fills in the rest. This CDR3 region has 15 residues. Trimming cost V 6 bases and J 6 bases; bases outside gene matches: 14. The germline V gene encodes CDR1 DFQATT and CDR2 SNEGSKA (reference sequence).

To note about this clone: From the germline J gene comes the end of the CDR3, since the read stops 3 residues before it. This rearrangement joins TRBV18 to TRBJ2-5; D unresolved. CDR1 is KGHSH, CDR2 LQKENI, per germline. The CDR3 extends over 11 amino acids. V was clipped by 8 bases and J by 4 bases, with 8 bases between them. The part of the CDR3 DNA that was read is TGTGCCAGCGCGCCTGGAGAGACC. This sequence encodes CASAPGET. The CDR3 reads in full as CASAPGETQYF.

On this clone itself: Sequencing ends 3 residues short of the CDR3 end; the germline J gene provides the rest. This chain links TRBV7-9 with TRBJ1-1; TRBD1 is a possible D gene (5 bases). Trimming took 8 bases from V and 1 from J, leaving 8 bases between them. CDR1 is SEHNR, CDR2 FQNEAQ, per germline (reference sequence). This CDR3 region has 12 residues. This CDR3 is CASRGGNTEAFF. The CDR3 DNA, read in part, is TGTGCCAGCCGGGGGGGGAACACTGAA.

To note about this clone: The read ends 3 residues early relative to the CDR3; the germline J gene fills the gap. This chain connects TRBV28 to TRBJ1-5, with D possibly matching TRBD1 (5 bases). CDR3 size: 17 residues. Trimming removed 4 bases from V and 2 bases from J, with 18 bases in between. Per the germline V gene, CDR1 is MDHEN and CDR2 is SYDVKM. The DNA read from the CDR3 is TGTGCCAGCAGTTCGTTCTCCCAGGGATGGGGCAATCAGCCC. The encoded protein is CASSSFSQGWGNQP. The full CDR3 is CASSSFSQGWGNQPQHF.

Points on this clone: Coverage ceases 3 residues before the CDR3 finishes, and the germline J gene fills in the end. The chain uses TRBV29-1 and TRBJ1-1; possibly TRBD1 for D (5 bases). The CDR3 spans 13 residues. Trimming took 4 bases from V and 0 from J, leaving 9 bases between them. Germline V CDR1 and CDR2: SQVTM, ANQGSEA. The CDR3 protein is CSVVRGMNTEAFF. The covered CDR3 bases are TGCAGCGTTGTAAGGGGAATGAACACTGAA.

Note on this clone: The read gets to within 3 residues of the CDR3 end, and the germline J gene fills in the rest. The chain couples TRBV19 to TRBJ1-2; D possibly corresponds to TRBD1 (5 bases). CDR1 is LNHDA and CDR2 is SQIVND in the germline V gene (reference sequence). The CDR3 covers 14 residues. Incomplete CDR3 DNA: TGTGCCACCAGACGGGGGAGCACCTCAAGCGAC. Translated: CATRRGSTSSD. The entire CDR3 is CATRRGSTSSDYTF.

On this clone itself: The read stops 3 residues short of the end of the CDR3; the missing end is completed from the germline J gene. The V call is TRBV20-1, the J call TRBJ2-7, with 9 bases that match TRBD2. V was clipped by 6 bases and J by 2 bases; unmatched bases: 11. Germline V gene data show CDR1 as DFQATT and CDR2 as SNEGSKA (reference sequence). This CDR3 has 15 amino acids. The sequenced CDR3 bases are TGCAGTGCCAACGGAGCCGGACTAGCGACCTACGAG. Translating gives CSANGAGLATYE. The whole CDR3 protein reads CSANGAGLATYEQYF.

Comments on this clone: The read falls 3 residues short of the CDR3 end, and the missing part is taken from the germline J gene. This chain connects TRBV5-1 to TRBJ2-3; 14 positions match TRBD2. The CDR3 extends over 15 amino acids. Germline V gene sequence: CDR1 SGHRS, CDR2 YFSETQ. CDR3 amino acids: CASSTGTSGRETQYF. CDR3 DNA, as far as it was read: TGCGCCAGCAGCACGGGGACTAGCGGGAGAGAGACG.

In the case of this clone: The missing CDR3 end, 3 residues past where the read stops, is filled in from the germline J gene. This chain joins TRBV7-6 and TRBJ2-1, with 14 bases fitting TRBD2. Per germline, CDR1 SGHVS and CDR2 FNYEAQ. V lost 5 bases and J lost 6; bases outside the gene matches: 9. This CDR3 has 17 amino acids. The CDR3 bases that were read are TGTGCCAGCAGCCCCCGATCGGGACTAGCGGGAGTCAATGAG. Its translation is CASSPRSGLAGVNE. The full CDR3 sequence reads CASSPRSGLAGVNEQFF.

The chain's CDR3 is CSARDRITYQPQHF. The CDR3 DNA, read in part, is TGCAGTGCTAGAGACCGAATTACTTATCAGCCC. The chain uses TRBV20-1 and TRBJ1-5; no definite D call. The DNA ends 3 residues before the CDR3 does, and the rest of the CDR3 is filled in from the germline J gene. V was shortened by 0 bases and J by 5 bases, with 11 bases between the two germline ends. Germline CDR1 is DFQATT and CDR2 is SNEGSKA (reference sequence). The CDR3 totals 14 residues.

Remarks on this clone: The CDR3 end lies 3 residues beyond the end of the read and is filled in from the germline J gene. The V call is TRBV19, the J call TRBJ2-1, with 12 bases matching TRBD2. V trimming: 6 bases; J trimming: 4 bases; junction bases outside the gene matches: 4. Germline CDR1 reads LNHDA; CDR2 reads SQIVND (reference sequence). The length of the CDR3 is 15 residues. The sequenced CDR3 bases are TGTGCCAGTAGGCTAGCGGGAGGGGTATACAATGAG. Translating gives CASRLAGGVYNE. The full CDR3 reads CASRLAGGVYNEQFF.

Details on this clone: The read is 3 residues too short to cover the CDR3 end, so that end is filled in from the germline J gene. The chain has TRBV29-1 and TRBJ2-7; 8 nucleotides line up with TRBD2. CDR1 and CDR2 from the germline V gene are SQVTM and ANQGSEA. V lost 3 bases to trimming and J lost 3 bases; unmatched junction nucleotides: 16. The CDR3 extends over 17 amino acids. CDR3 loop: CSVEFAPWGSGSYEQYF. CDR3 bases read: TGCAGCGTTGAGTTTGCCCCCTGGGGCAGCGGGAGCTACGAG.

About this clone itself: The read comes to an end 3 residues before the CDR3 does, leaving the germline J gene to fill in the end. The chain recombines TRBV19 with TRBJ2-4; 7 bases map to TRBD1. The germline V gene encodes CDR1 LNHDA and CDR2 SQIVND (reference sequence). CDR3 size: 17 residues. The CDR3 loop is CASSIAPDRLSMYGQYF. CDR3 DNA (partial): TGTGCCAGTAGTATAGCCCCGGACAGGCTGTCAATGTATGGT.

A note on this clone: The sequenced fragment ends 3 residues before the CDR3 boundary, so the rest is inferred from the germline J gene. The chain employs TRBV2 and TRBJ2-7; 9 bases are shared with TRBD2. The CDR3 consists of 14 residues. J lost 1 base, V lost 6 bases, and 4 bases had no gene match. Germline lookup yields CDR1 SNHLY and CDR2 FYNNEI. CDR3 DNA (partial): TGTGCCAGCAGCTTGACTAGCGGATCCTACGAG. Translated: CASSLTSGSYE. The CDR3 as a whole reads CASSLTSGSYEQYF.

As for this clone: From the germline J gene comes the end of the CDR3, since the read stops 3 residues before it. Additional DNA sequences in this sample encode the identical CDR3. This rearrangement joins TRBV5-1 to TRBJ2-1; the D gene is possibly TRBD2 (5 bases). V was clipped by 0 bases and J by 6 bases, with 13 bases between them. The CDR3 extends over 15 amino acids. The germline V gene has CDR1 SGHRS and CDR2 YFSETQ. The DNA read from the CDR3 is TGCGCCAGCAGCTTGGATAGGCCTAGCCTCAATGAG. Amino acids: CASSLDRPSLNE. The entire CDR3 sequence reads CASSLDRPSLNEQFF. The whole variable domain, remainder taken from reference TRBV5-1 and TRBJ2-1, is KAGVTQTPRYLIKTRGQQVTLSCSPISGHRSVSWYQQTPGQGLQFLFEYFSETQRNKGNFPGRFSGRQFSNSRSEMNVSTLELGDSALYLCASSLDRPSLNEQFFGPGTRLTVL.

In regard to this clone: The read comes to an end 3 residues before the CDR3 does, leaving the germline J gene to fill in the end. J is TRBJ1-1 and V is TRBV5-1, with no clear D. CDR3 length equals 12 residues. Germline CDR1 reads SGHRS; CDR2 reads YFSETQ. V was shortened by 2 bases and J by 4 bases, with 6 bases between the two germline ends. This CDR3 reads CASSFGGTEAFF. The part of the CDR3 DNA that was read is TGCGCCAGCAGCTTTGGCGGCACTGAA.

A note on this clone: The CDR3 goes on 3 residues after the read ends, and that part is filled in from the germline J gene. This chain connects TRBV20-1 to TRBJ2-5; 9 nucleotides line up with TRBD2. CDR3 size: 16 residues. CDR1 DFQATT and CDR2 SNEGSKA come from the germline V gene (reference sequence). J lost 4 bases, V lost 6 bases, and 15 bases had no gene match. The CDR3 DNA, read in part, is TGCAGTGCCGGGCGGGGGGGAGGCCCTCCGCCAGAGACC. The encoded protein is CSAGRGGGPPPET. The complete CDR3 protein is CSAGRGGGPPPETQYF.

In the case of this clone: The CDR3 end lies 3 residues beyond the end of the read and is filled in from the germline J gene. The rearrangement uses TRBV9 and TRBJ2-3; D not resolved. Germline V lookup: CDR1 SGDLS, CDR2 YYNGEE. The V gene lost 0 bases and the J gene lost 5 bases, with 7 bases spanning the gap. There are 13 residues in the CDR3. The sequenced CDR3 bases are TGTGCCAGCAGCGTAGAGGTATTAGATACG. Its translation: CASSVEVLDT. The CDR3 as a whole reads CASSVEVLDTQYF.

Details on this clone: The CDR3 end is not reached by the read, which stops 3 residues before it; the germline J gene fills it in. J is TRBJ1-2 and V is TRBV11-2; tentative D call: TRBD1 (6 bases). The V end was cut by 1 base, the J end by 4 bases, with 13 bases between. CDR3 length equals 15 residues. The germline CDR1 and CDR2 sequences are SGHAT and FQNNGV. The CDR3 loop is CASSLVAGEGYGYTF. The part of the CDR3 DNA that was read is TGTGCCAGCAGCTTAGTGGCAGGGGAGGGCTATGGC.

To note about this clone: Read data end 3 residues before the CDR3 end; the end is taken from the germline J gene. The chain couples TRBV20-1 to TRBJ2-7, with 8 bases lining up with TRBD1. The V gene's germline CDR1 is DFQATT and CDR2 SNEGSKA (reference sequence). The CDR3 consists of 13 residues. After removal of 0 bases from V and 3 bases from J, the junction contained 1 base not matched to a gene. The CDR3 sequence is CSARDTGGYEQYF. The sequenced CDR3 bases are TGCAGTGCTAGAGATACAGGGGGCTACGAG.

Concerning this clone itself: Sequencing ends 3 residues short of the CDR3 end; the germline J gene provides the rest. The chain combines TRBV30 with TRBJ2-7; D unresolved. Germline-derived CDR1 and CDR2 are GTSNPN and SVGIG (reference sequence). V was cut by 0 bases and J by 3 bases, with 12 bases left in between. This CDR3 is 14 amino acids long. The CDR3 spells CAWSVGNRYYEQYF. The DNA read from the CDR3 is TGTGCCTGGAGTGTAGGTAACAGATACTACGAG. Filled out from reference TRBV30 and TRBJ2-7, the complete variable domain reads SQTIHQWPATLVQPVGSPLSLECTVEGTSNPNLYWYRQAAGRGLQLLFYSVGIGQISSEVPQNLSASRPQDRQFILSSKKLLLSDSGFYLCAWSVGNRYYEQYFGPGTRLTVT.

With regard to this clone: From the germline J gene comes the end of the CDR3, since the read stops 3 residues before it. V gene TRBV2 combines with J gene TRBJ1-2; 8 nucleotides align to TRBD1. Trimming removed 6 bases from V and 3 bases from J; junction bases left unmatched: 3. The CDR3 extends over 13 amino acids. Germline lookup yields CDR1 SNHLY and CDR2 FYNNEI. CDR3: CASSDRGHYGYTF. The covered CDR3 bases are TGTGCCAGCAGCGACAGGGGCCACTATGGC.

Concerning this clone itself: The read comes to an end 3 residues before the CDR3 does, leaving the germline J gene to fill in the end. This chain connects TRBV2 to TRBJ2-5; perhaps TRBD1 as D (6 bases). This CDR3 contains 13 residues. The germline V gene encodes CDR1 SNHLY and CDR2 FYNNEI. CDR3 protein: CASSEMRTDTQYF. The covered CDR3 bases are TGTGCCAGCAGTGAAATGCGGACAGATACC.

To note about this clone: Sequencing ends 3 residues short of the CDR3 end; the germline J gene provides the rest. V and J are TRBV19 and TRBJ2-5, with D possibly matching TRBD1 (6 bases). Germline CDR1 is LNHDA and CDR2 is SQIVND (reference sequence). V lost 3 bases and J 6 bases, leaving 11 bases between the germline ends. The CDR3 is 13 residues long. The CDR3 spells CASSMFRGQTQYF. The sequenced part of the CDR3 DNA is TGTGCCAGTAGTATGTTCAGGGGCCAGACC. Together with reference TRBV19 and TRBJ2-5, the CDR3 gives the full variable domain: DGGITQSPKYLFRKEGQNVTLSCEQNLNHDAMYWYRQDPGQGLRLIYYSQIVNDFQKGDIAEGYSVSREKKESFPLTVTSAQKNPTAFYLCASSMFRGQTQYFGPGTRLLVL.

CDR3 bases read: TGTGCCAGCAGCGGACAGGGTTTTGGCAATCAGCCC. Amino acid sequence: CASSGQGFGNQP. The full-length CDR3 reads as CASSGQGFGNQPQHF. The gene calls are TRBV2 and TRBJ1-5; 8 bases match TRBD1. The CDR3 extends 3 residues past the end of the read, so its final part is completed from the germline J gene. Germline V gene data show CDR1 as SNHLY and CDR2 as FYNNEI. There are 15 residues in the CDR3. Losses at the gene ends were 6 bases for V and 2 bases for J; bases not matched to a gene: 6. The full variable domain, rest sourced from reference TRBV2 and TRBJ1-5, is EPEVTQTPSHQVTQMGQEVILRCVPISNHLYFYWYRQILGQKVEFLVSFYNNEISEKSEIFDDQFSVERPDGSNFTLKIRSTKLEDSAMYFCASSGQGFGNQPQHFGDGTRLSIL.

In the case of this clone: The read halts 3 residues ahead of the CDR3 end, with the missing end drawn from the germline J gene. V is TRBV11-2 and J is TRBJ1-1; maybe TRBD1 (6 bases). The CDR3 is 13 amino acids. The germline V gene has CDR1 SGHAT and CDR2 FQNNGV. Trimming cost V 4 bases and J 1 base, with 7 bases left between them. CDR3 amino acids: CASSSDRNTEAFF. Partial CDR3 DNA: TGTGCCAGCAGCTCGGACAGGAACACTGAA.

A word on this clone: Sequencing ends 3 residues short of the CDR3 end; the germline J gene provides the rest. The chain uses TRBV5-4 and TRBJ2-5, with D perhaps assigned TRBD1 or TRBD2 (6 bases each). The germline V gene has CDR1 SGHNT and CDR2 YYREEE (reference sequence). Trimming shortened V by 0 bases and J by 1 base, and 13 bases separated the two germline ends. This CDR3 comprises 16 residues. The CDR3 is CASSLGQGRLQETQYF. The CDR3 bases that were read are TGTGCCAGCAGCTTGGGGCAGGGGAGGCTCCAAGAGACC.